The clone carrying this TCR beta chain has a count of ten or more. Its antigen is unknown. It was through 5'RACE template switching that TCR cDNA was made, with a universal primer site and UMIs added. TCRdb itself ran the 5' RACE reads through MiXCR, one entry per CDR3 protein. The data show fewer than 150,000 distinct CDR3 sequences, roughly 8% seen once. Germline V gene lookup returns CDR1 ENHRY and CDR2 SYGVKD. The CDR3 is made up of 13 amino acids. Trimming took off 11 bases at V and 5 bases at J, with 15 bases between the two ends. The sample is drawn from a study of T cells after yellow fever vaccination. Overall study findings and caveats: Post-booster samples contained most primary-vaccination clones (around 95% CD4, 70% to 90% CD8). Across the CD4 and CD8 compartments, a small share of clonotypes was present in both.

This sequence joins TRBV10-3 and TRBJ2-2; D is perhaps TRBD1 (5 bases). The sequence derives from a man younger than 40 who received the YFV17D yellow fever vaccine. The sample here was CD4+ T cells sorted from PBMCs, taken 5 days after the yellow fever booster vaccination. The CDR3: CAAKTDGTGELFF. The CDR3 DNA is TGTGCCGCCAAGACAGACGGAACCGGGGAGCTGTTTTTT.